This record looks at one T cell receptor beta chain sequence and its context. Its antigen remains unidentified. The data were taken from a study of CXCR3-negative and CXCR3-positive naive CD8 T cells. Study-wide context: Summed over all libraries, TRB reads came to 130 million to 150 million, with about 1.5 +/- 0.3 million per library. Overall study findings and caveats: Naive CXCR3-positive and CXCR3-negative cells shared similar TRBV-TRBJ usage, unlike memory cells. Naive cells that were CXCR3-positive had more hydrophobic TRB CDR3s (compared with CXCR3-negative naive cells). From TRB CDR3 properties, TCR strength was inferred; surface CD5 did not differ between naive subsets.

Germline CDR1 MNHEY, CDR2 SMNVEV (reference sequence). CDR3 size: 15 residues. CD45RO-CCR7+CD27+CD95- expression identified naive CD8+ T cells. cDNA libraries for TRB were generated by 5' RACE incorporating UMI labels. TCRdb re-called the 5' RACE reads, yielding one record per CDR3 amino acid sequence without DNA. The sample includes over 50,000 distinct CDR3 sequences. Sequenced material: naive CXCR3+ CD8+ T cells from blood. The subset denotes: CD45RO-CCR7+CD27+CD95- naive CD8+ T cells expressing CXCR3 (TNR3+). The chain combines TRBV27 with TRBJ2-7; TCRdb names TRBD1, which stays unverified in the absence of DNA. The sequence derives from a human donor in good health. Some clones in this sample may be carry-over from other donors' samples. This chain's CDR3 is CASSDTGGASYEQYF.